This entry is about one TCR beta chain. This CDR3 spans 16 amino acids. CDR1 and CDR2 from the germline V gene are LGHNA and YSLEER. V shed 4 bases, J shed 3 bases, and the junction held 7 bases outside the gene matches. This specimen comes from a study of long-term antiretroviral therapy in people with HIV. At the survey level, the v3.0 immunoSEQ assay was run. Clones were read by immunoSEQ multiplex PCR, and TCRdb kept only the in-frame ones, dropping some. The top ten hold approximately 16% of the sample, which has 7,300 or so clones, around three quarters seen once. This sequence originates from a man between 35 and 55 years old with HIV. The V call is TRBV4-3, the J call TRBJ2-7; 12 bases map to TRBD2. The sequences come from unsorted PBMCs, collected approximately 0.9 years before starting antiretroviral therapy. The CDR3 nucleotides are TGCGCCAGCAGCCCTACCCGGACTAGCGGGGACTACGAGCAGTACTTC. Protein: CASSPTRTSGDYEQYF.